Each of the 25 T cell receptor beta chains below was sequenced from the same sample in a study of CD8 T cells in ankylosing spondylitis. TCRdb re-called the 5' RACE reads with MiXCR, one entry per CDR3 protein. Among about 240,000 distinct CDR3 sequences listed, about 11% were seen once. The sample taken for sequencing was blood, either unsorted or a sorted T cell fraction (not recorded which). The receptors here all came from a male donor with ankylosing spondylitis or in good health (not recorded which).

This clonotype showed up just a few times. The chain employs TRBV7-2 and TRBJ2-2; the D is unclear. Trimming shortened V by 5 bases and J by 1 base, and 11 bases separated the two germline ends. The CDR3 contains 15 residues. Per germline, CDR1 SGHTA and CDR2 FQGNSA. CDR3 sequence: CASSRVTGNTGELFF. DNA of the CDR3: TGTGCCAGCAGCCGCGTGACTGGGAACACCGGGGAGCTGTTTTTT.

As regards this clonotype: This could be a read error, since a much larger clone is one nucleotide away. CDR3 nucleotide sequence: TGTGCCAACAGTTACAGGGGGTTCGGTCAGCCCCAGCATTTT. Translation: CANSYRGFGQPQHF. The rearrangement links TRBV6-5 to TRBJ1-5, with 8 bases lining up with TRBD1. The CDR3 totals 14 residues. From germline, CDR1 is MNHEY and CDR2 SVGAGI.

This clonotype was observed many times. V gene TRBV3-1 combines with J gene TRBJ2-7; D uncertain. Trimming cost V 1 base and J 3 bases, with 7 bases left between them. The CDR3 runs 13 residues. The germline V gene has CDR1 LGHDT and CDR2 YNNKEL (reference sequence). CDR3 DNA: TGTGCCAGCAGCCAAGGACACTACTACGAGCAGTACTTC. This codes for CASSQGHYYEQYF.

The genes are TRBV5-8 and TRBJ2-2; 8 positions agree with TRBD2. CDR1 SGHTS and CDR2 YDEGEE come from the germline V gene. V lost 9 bases, J lost 1 base, and 14 bases stayed unmatched. The CDR3 runs to 17 residues. CDR3 in amino acids: CANPAGRESGNTGELFF. CDR3 coding DNA: TGTGCCAACCCTGCCGGGAGGGAAAGCGGGAACACCGGGGAGCTGTTTTTT.

In its sample, this clonotype was seen many times. The chain has TRBV3-1 and TRBJ2-1, with 9 bases matching TRBD2. CDR3 size: 15 residues. Germline loops: CDR1 LGHDT, CDR2 YNNKEL (reference sequence). J lost 8 bases, V lost 4 bases, and 9 bases had no gene match. In DNA, the CDR3 is TGTGCCAGCAGCCCACGAAGCGGGGGGATCGATGAGCAGTTCTTC. Translated: CASSPRSGGIDEQFF.

This clonotype was seen ten or more times. V gene TRBV27 combines with J gene TRBJ1-1, with TRBD1 matching 8 bases. CDR1 MNHEY and CDR2 SMNVEV come from the germline V gene (reference sequence). J lost 0 bases, V lost 6 bases, and 9 bases had no gene match. The CDR3 has 16 residues. The DNA of the CDR3 is TGTGCCAGCAGGGGACAGGACTTTATTATGAACACTGAAGCTTTCTTT. Protein product: CASRGQDFIMNTEAFF.

The table lists this clonotype with many counts. The gene calls are TRBV6-2 or TRBV6-3 and TRBJ2-1, with unresolved D. V was clipped by 7 bases and J by 9 bases, with 10 bases between them. The CDR3 extends over 11 amino acids. From germline, CDR1 is MNHEY and CDR2 SVGEGT. This chain's CDR3 is CASTSSREQFF. The CDR3 nucleotides read TGTGCCAGCACCTCCTCTCGTGAGCAGTTCTTC.

This clonotype was counted between two and nine times. The chain uses TRBV12-3 or TRBV12-4 and TRBJ1-1; D unclear. The CDR3 is 14 residues long. Trimming took 4 bases from V and 5 from J, leaving 14 bases between them. CDR3: CASSSLGEETEAFF. CDR3 in DNA: TGTGCCAGCAGTTCCCTCGGGGAGGAGACTGAAGCTTTCTTT.

In its sample, this clonotype was seen many times. The V and J genes are TRBV5-1 and TRBJ2-3, with TRBD1 as a possible D gene (6 bases). Germline CDR1 reads SGHRS; CDR2 reads YFSETQ. The ends were cut back, 4 bases at V and 6 bases at J, with 12 bases in the middle. The CDR3 runs 13 residues. The DNA for the CDR3 is TGCGCCAGCAGCCCCTACAGGGACGATACGCAGTATTTT. It specifies CASSPYRDDTQYF.

This clonotype was seen ten or more times. The genes are TRBV5-1 and TRBJ1-4, with 7 positions matching TRBD1. The CDR3 totals 13 residues. J was trimmed by 6 bases and V by 4 bases; bases with no gene match: 3. Germline V CDR1 and CDR2: SGHRS, YFSETQ. The chain's CDR3 is CASSRGRDEKLFF. The CDR3 DNA sequence: TGCGCCAGCAGCAGGGGGCGGGATGAAAAACTGTTTTTT.

The rearrangement joins TRBV11-2 to TRBJ2-7, with 10 bases identical to TRBD1. The CDR3 has 15 amino acids. Germline V gene sequence: CDR1 SGHAT, CDR2 FQNNGV. Trimming cost V 5 bases and J 5 bases; bases outside gene matches: 9. In DNA, the CDR3 is TGTGCCAGCAGCATCTTCCGGGACAGGGGAAACGAGCAGTACTTC. Residues: CASSIFRDRGNEQYF.

V gene TRBV11-2 combines with J gene TRBJ2-3; no reliable D call. The germline V gene has CDR1 SGHAT and CDR2 FQNNGV. V shed 8 bases and J shed 8 bases, with 20 bases lying between them. This CDR3 contains 14 residues. In nucleotides, the CDR3 is TGTGCCAGCCAGCTCACCCAAGCCTCGGGTACGCAGTATTTT. This codes for CASQLTQASGTQYF.

This clonotype was detected only a few times. The V and J genes are TRBV6-8 and TRBJ1-3; possible D gene TRBD1, 5 bases. This CDR3 has 15 amino acids. Looked up from germline, CDR1 is MNHGY and CDR2 is SAAAGT. V was trimmed by 2 bases and J by 3 bases, leaving 11 bases between them. CDR3 sequence reads: CASSYDSRDGNTIYF. The CDR3 region has the DNA TGTGCCAGCAGTTACGACAGCAGGGATGGAAACACCATATATTTT.

In this sample, this clonotype turned up many times. This sequence joins TRBV29-1 and TRBJ1-2; TRBD1 matches 7 bases. The CDR3 is made up of 14 amino acids. Germline CDR1 reads SQVTM; CDR2 reads ANQGSEA. V trimming: 2 bases; J trimming: 6 bases; junction bases outside the gene matches: 9. CDR3 region: CSVETTGLLDGYTF. The CDR3 bases are TGCAGCGTTGAAACGACAGGGCTTTTGGATGGCTACACCTTC. Full variable domain (outside the CDR3, taken from reference TRBV29-1 and TRBJ1-2): SAVISQKPSRDICQRGTSLTIQCQVDSQVTMMFWYRQQPGQSLTLIATANQGSEATYESGFVIDKFPISRPNLTFSTLTVSNMSPEDSSIYLCSVETTGLLDGYTFGSGTRLTVV.

The table lists this clonotype with a few counts. Here the CDR3 reads CATSTLGGGPGYTF. As DNA, the CDR3 is TGTGCCACCAGCACTCTCGGGGGCGGCCCTGGCTACACCTTC. The chain uses TRBV15 and TRBJ1-2; D perhaps matches TRBD1 (6 bases). This CDR3 comprises 14 residues. The ends were cut back, 4 bases at V and 7 bases at J, with 16 bases in the middle. The germline V gene has CDR1 LNHNV and CDR2 YYDKDF (reference sequence).

The rearrangement links TRBV29-1 to TRBJ2-1; the match to TRBD1 covers 8 bases. The CDR3 extends over 13 amino acids. Germline lookup yields CDR1 SQVTM and CDR2 ANQGSEA. Trimming cost V 3 bases and J 4 bases; bases outside gene matches: 2. DNA for the CDR3: TGCAGCGTTGACAGGGGGCTGTACAATGAGCAGTTCTTC. Translating gives CSVDRGLYNEQFF.

Many counts were recorded for this clonotype. The chain joins TRBV4-2 to TRBJ1-5, with no clear D. The V end was cut by 4 bases, the J end by 2 bases, with 18 bases between. In germline, CDR1 is LGHNA, CDR2 YNFKEQ. This CDR3 spans 17 amino acids. CDR3 amino acids: CASSPRTVLSGNQPQHF. CDR3 DNA: TGTGCCAGCAGCCCAAGAACGGTCCTCAGCGGCAATCAGCCCCAGCATTTT.

This clonotype appeared many times. The chain recombines TRBV27 with TRBJ2-2, with a weak D call TRBD2 (7 bases). Trimming removed 3 bases at V and 4 bases at J, with 15 bases between. The CDR3 length is 16 residues. The V gene's germline CDR1 is MNHEY and CDR2 SMNVEV (reference sequence). For the CDR3, the DNA is TGTGCCAGCAGTTTCCTAGGGGGGGGGCCCACCGGGGAGCTGTTTTTT. Its protein is CASSFLGGGPTGELFF.

This clonotype showed up many times. The chain couples TRBV14 to TRBJ1-3, with no clear D. Germline V gene sequence: CDR1 SGHDN, CDR2 FVKESK. V lost 4 bases and J lost 0, with 13 bases in between. The CDR3 extends over 16 amino acids. In DNA, the CDR3 is TGTGCCAGCAGCCCCTTTGTAGGAAGCTCTGGAAACACCATATATTTT. Translated: CASSPFVGSSGNTIYF.

This clonotype was recorded at least ten times. This chain joins TRBV5-1 and TRBJ2-7; tentatively, D is TRBD1 or TRBD2 (5 bases each). V was shortened by 2 bases and J by 2 bases, with 14 bases between the two germline ends. The CDR3 consists of 15 residues. Germline CDR1 SGHRS, CDR2 YFSETQ. In DNA form, the CDR3 reads TGCGCCAGCAGCTTCGCCGGGACGCCGGCCTACGAGCAGTACTTC. As protein: CASSFAGTPAYEQYF.

This clonotype was recorded a few times. The rearrangement links TRBV12-5 to TRBJ2-3; TRBD2 is a possible D gene (5 bases). The V end lost 1 base, the J end lost 1 base, and 18 bases lay between the germline ends. CDR1 is LGHNT, CDR2 FRNRAP, per germline. There are 18 residues in the CDR3. CDR3 loop: CASGLGIGGRIGTDTQYF. CDR3 nucleotides: TGTGCTAGTGGTTTGGGAATTGGTGGGAGAATTGGCACAGATACGCAGTATTTT.

This clonotype occurred many times. The chain joins TRBV20-1 to TRBJ2-3, with D possibly matching TRBD2 (5 bases). V was pared by 1 base and J by 2 bases, with 16 bases between. Germline V gene sequence: CDR1 DFQATT, CDR2 SNEGSKA (reference sequence). The CDR3 length is 16 residues. The CDR3 protein is CSARGYPSGTTDTQYF. The CDR3 DNA reads as TGCAGTGCTAGAGGATATCCGAGCGGCACCACAGATACGCAGTATTTT.

This clonotype was seen a few times. This chain connects TRBV14 to TRBJ2-1; D not resolved. Looked up from germline, CDR1 is SGHDN and CDR2 is FVKESK. The CDR3 sequence is 13 residues long. V lost 1 base to trimming and J lost 13 bases, with 14 bases between them. CDR3 nucleotides: TGTGCCAGCAGCCAAGTGTTCCACAGAAGTCAGTTCTTC. This translates into CASSQVFHRSQFF.

This clonotype was counted ten times or more. The chain links TRBV5-1 to TRBJ2-3; perhaps TRBD1 as D (5 bases). The V gene lost 6 bases and the J gene lost 5 bases, with 16 bases spanning the gap. Germline CDR1 reads SGHRS; CDR2 reads YFSETQ. The CDR3 has 14 residues. DNA of the CDR3: TGCGCCAGCATCCCTCAGGGCATAGGAGATACGCAGTATTTT. Protein sequence: CASIPQGIGDTQYF. The full variable domain, with the rest looked up from reference TRBV5-1 and TRBJ2-3, is KAGVTQTPRYLIKTRGQQVTLSCSPISGHRSVSWYQQTPGQGLQFLFEYFSETQRNKGNFPGRFSGRQFSNSRSEMNVSTLELGDSALYLCASIPQGIGDTQYFGPGTRLTVL.

This chain connects TRBV11-2 to TRBJ2-1; possible D gene TRBD2, 6 bases. Germline V gives CDR1 SGHAT, CDR2 FQNNGV. Trimming took off 2 bases at V and 9 bases at J, with 14 bases between the two ends. The CDR3 runs 14 residues. The CDR3 sequence: CASSLLTGVGEQFF. The CDR3 bases are TGTGCCAGCAGCTTACTAACGGGAGTGGGTGAGCAGTTCTTC.